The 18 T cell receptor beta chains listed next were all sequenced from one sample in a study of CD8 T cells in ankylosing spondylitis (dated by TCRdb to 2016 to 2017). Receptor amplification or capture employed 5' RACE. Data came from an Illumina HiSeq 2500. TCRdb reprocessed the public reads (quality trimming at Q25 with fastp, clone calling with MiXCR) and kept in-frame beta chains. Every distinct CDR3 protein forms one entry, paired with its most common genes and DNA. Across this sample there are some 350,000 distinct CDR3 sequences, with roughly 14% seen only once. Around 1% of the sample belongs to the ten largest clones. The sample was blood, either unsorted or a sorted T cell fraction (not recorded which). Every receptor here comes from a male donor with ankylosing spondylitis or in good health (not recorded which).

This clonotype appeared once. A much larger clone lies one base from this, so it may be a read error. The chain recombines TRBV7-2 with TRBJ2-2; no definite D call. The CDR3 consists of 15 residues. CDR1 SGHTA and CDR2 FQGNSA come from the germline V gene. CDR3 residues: CASSLATTNTVELFF. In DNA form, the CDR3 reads TGTGCCAGCAGCTTAGCGACCACGAACACCGTGGAGCTGTTTTTT.

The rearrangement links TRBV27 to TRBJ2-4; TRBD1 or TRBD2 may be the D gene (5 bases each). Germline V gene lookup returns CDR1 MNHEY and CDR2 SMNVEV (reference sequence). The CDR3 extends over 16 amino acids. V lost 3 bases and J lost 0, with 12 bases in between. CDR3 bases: TGTGCCAGCAGTTTGGGACCCGATCTAGCCAAAAACATTCAGTACTTC. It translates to CASSLGPDLAKNIQYF.

Here the CDR3 DNA reads TGTGCCAGCTCCCAGACGACAGGGGACGGCGAGCAGTACTTC. This sequence encodes CASSQTTGDGEQYF. The chain carries TRBV18 and TRBJ2-7; 8 bases fit TRBD1. The V gene's germline CDR1 is KGHSH and CDR2 LQKENI. This CDR3 contains 14 residues. Germline trimming cut 6 bases from V and 6 bases from J; bases unmatched to any gene: 10.

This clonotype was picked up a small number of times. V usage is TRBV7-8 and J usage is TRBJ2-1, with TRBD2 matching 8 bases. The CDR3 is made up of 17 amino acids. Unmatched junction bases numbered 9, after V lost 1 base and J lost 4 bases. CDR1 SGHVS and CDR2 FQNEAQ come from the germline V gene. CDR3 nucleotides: TGTGCCAGCAGCTTAGGACTGAAGCGGGGGCGGTACAATGAGCAGTTCTTC. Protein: CASSLGLKRGRYNEQFF. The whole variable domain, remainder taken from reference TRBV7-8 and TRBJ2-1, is GAGVSQSPRYKVAKRGQDVALRCDPISGHVSLFWYQQALGQGPEFLTYFQNEAQLDKSGLPSDRFFAERPEGSVSTLKIQRTQQEDSAVYLCASSLGLKRGRYNEQFFGPGTRLTVL.

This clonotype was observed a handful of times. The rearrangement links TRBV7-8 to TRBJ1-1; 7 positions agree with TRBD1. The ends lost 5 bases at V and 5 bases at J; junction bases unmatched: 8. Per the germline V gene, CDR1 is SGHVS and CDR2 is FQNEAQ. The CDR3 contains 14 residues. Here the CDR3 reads CASSVGQAWTEAFF. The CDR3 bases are TGTGCCAGCAGCGTAGGACAGGCATGGACTGAAGCTTTCTTT.

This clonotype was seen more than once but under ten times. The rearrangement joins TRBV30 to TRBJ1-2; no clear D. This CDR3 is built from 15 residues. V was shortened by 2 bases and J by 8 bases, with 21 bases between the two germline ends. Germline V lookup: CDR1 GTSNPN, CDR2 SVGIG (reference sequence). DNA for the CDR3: TGTGCCTGGAGTCGTCCTGGCCAGGCCCCTGCGGGCTACACCTTC. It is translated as CAWSRPGQAPAGYTF.

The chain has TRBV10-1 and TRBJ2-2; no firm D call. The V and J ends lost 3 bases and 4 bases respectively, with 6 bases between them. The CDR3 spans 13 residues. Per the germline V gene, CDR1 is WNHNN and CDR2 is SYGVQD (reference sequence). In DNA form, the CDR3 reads TGCGCCAGCAGTGACAAGGCCACCGGGGAGCTGTTTTTT. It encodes CASSDKATGELFF.

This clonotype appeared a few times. CDR3 sequence: CSVEDEEKLFF. Written as DNA, the CDR3 is TGCAGCGTTGAGGACGAGGAAAAACTGTTTTTT. This chain joins TRBV29-1 and TRBJ1-4; D gene ambiguous. From germline, CDR1 is SQVTM and CDR2 ANQGSEA. This CDR3 is built from 11 residues. Between the trimmed V and J ends, which lost 3 bases and 8 bases, there was a span of 7 bases.

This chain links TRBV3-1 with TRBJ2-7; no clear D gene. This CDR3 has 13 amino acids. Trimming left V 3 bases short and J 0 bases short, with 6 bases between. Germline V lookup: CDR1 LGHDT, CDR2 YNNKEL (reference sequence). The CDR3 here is CASSHLSSYEQYF. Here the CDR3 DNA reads TGTGCCAGCAGCCACTTATCCTCCTACGAGCAGTACTTC.

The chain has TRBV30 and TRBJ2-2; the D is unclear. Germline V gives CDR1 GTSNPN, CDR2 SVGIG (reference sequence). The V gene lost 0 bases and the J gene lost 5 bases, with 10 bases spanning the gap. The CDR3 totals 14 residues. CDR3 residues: CAWSVGEETGELFF. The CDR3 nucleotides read TGTGCCTGGAGTGTCGGAGAGGAGACCGGGGAGCTGTTTTTT.

This chain's CDR3 is CASSLRLAGGNYNEQFF. As DNA, the CDR3 is TGCGCCAGCAGCTTGAGACTAGCGGGGGGTAATTACAATGAGCAGTTCTTC. The rearrangement links TRBV5-1 to TRBJ2-1, with TRBD2 matching 13 bases. The V gene end was trimmed by 1 base and the J gene end by 4 bases; junction bases not matched to a gene: 5. In germline, CDR1 is SGHRS, CDR2 YFSETQ. This CDR3 is 17 amino acids long.

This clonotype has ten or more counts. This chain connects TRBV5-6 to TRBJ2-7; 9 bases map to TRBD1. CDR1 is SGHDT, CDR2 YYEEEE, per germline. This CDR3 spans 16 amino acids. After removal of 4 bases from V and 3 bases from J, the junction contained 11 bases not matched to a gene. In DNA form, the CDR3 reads TGTGCCAGCAGCGCTTACAGGGGGCTGGAAGACTACGAGCAGTACTTC. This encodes CASSAYRGLEDYEQYF. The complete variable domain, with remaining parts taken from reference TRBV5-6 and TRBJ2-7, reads DAGVTQSPTHLIKTRGQQVTLRCSPKSGHDTVSWYQQALGQGPQFIFQYYEEEERQRGNFPDRFSGHQFPNYSSELNVNALLLGDSALYLCASSAYRGLEDYEQYFGPGTRLTVT.

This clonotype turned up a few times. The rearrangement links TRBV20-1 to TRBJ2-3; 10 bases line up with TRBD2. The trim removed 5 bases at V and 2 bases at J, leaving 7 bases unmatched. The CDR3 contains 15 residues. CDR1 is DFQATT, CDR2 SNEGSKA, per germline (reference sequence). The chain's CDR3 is CSAHLTSGLTDTQYF. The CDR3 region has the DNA TGCAGTGCTCATCTGACTAGCGGGCTCACAGATACGCAGTATTTT.

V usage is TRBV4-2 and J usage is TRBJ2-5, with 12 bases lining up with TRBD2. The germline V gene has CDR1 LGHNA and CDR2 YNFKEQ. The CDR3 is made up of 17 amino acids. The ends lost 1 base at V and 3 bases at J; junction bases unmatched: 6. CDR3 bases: TGTGCCAGCAGCCAAGGTCTAGCGGGAGGGCCAGAAGAGACCCAGTACTTC. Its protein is CASSQGLAGGPEETQYF.

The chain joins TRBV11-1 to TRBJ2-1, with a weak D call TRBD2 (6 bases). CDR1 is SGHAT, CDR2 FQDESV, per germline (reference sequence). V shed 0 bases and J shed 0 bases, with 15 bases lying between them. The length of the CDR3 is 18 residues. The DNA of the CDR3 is TGTGCCAGCAGCTTAGCGCGGGGTAGCATACCCTCCTACAATGAGCAGTTCTTC. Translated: CASSLARGSIPSYNEQFF.

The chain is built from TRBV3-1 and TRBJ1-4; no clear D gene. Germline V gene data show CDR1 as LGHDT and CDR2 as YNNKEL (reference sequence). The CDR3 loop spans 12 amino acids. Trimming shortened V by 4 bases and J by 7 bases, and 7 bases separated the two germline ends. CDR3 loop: CASSPLGEKLFF. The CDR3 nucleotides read TGTGCCAGCAGCCCCCTAGGTGAAAAACTGTTTTTT.

The CDR3 region is CATRPCSGANVLTF. CDR3 coding DNA: TGTGCCACCCGACCCTGCTCTGGGGCCAACGTCCTGACTTTC. The V gene is TRBV21-1, the J gene TRBJ2-6. TRBV21-1 is described as a pseudogene. The CDR3 consists of 14 residues.

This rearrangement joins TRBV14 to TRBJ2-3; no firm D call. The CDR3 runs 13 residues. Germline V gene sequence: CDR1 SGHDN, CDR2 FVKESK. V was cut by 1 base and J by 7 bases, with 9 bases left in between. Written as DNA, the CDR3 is TGTGCCAGCAGCCAAGGAAGCACTTATACGCAGTATTTT. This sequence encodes CASSQGSTYTQYF. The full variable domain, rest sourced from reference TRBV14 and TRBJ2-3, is EAGVTQFPSHSVIEKGQTVTLRCDPISGHDNLYWYRRVMGKEIKFLLHFVKESKQDESGMPNNRFLAERTGGTYSTLKVQPAELEDSGVYFCASSQGSTYTQYFGPGTRLTVL.